This T cell receptor (beta chain) was identified in a study of shared clonotypes between healthy human individuals. Study-wide background: Per donor, CD8 memory used one plate, CD8 naive used two, CD4 memory used three and CD4 naive used three. Study observations and caveats: Unshared clonotypes carried lower generation probabilities than those common to all four donors. The sharing of 5% to 6.5% of naive CD4 clonotypes was seen across several donors.

Concerning this clone: Antigen: not known.

Here immunoSEQ multiplex PCR was the method, and the copy in TCRdb shows in-frame clones only, minus some. The sample holds 600,000 to 750,000 clones, roughly two thirds seen once. The CDR3 runs to 14 residues. The V gene lost 4 bases and the J gene lost 3 bases, with 13 bases spanning the gap. From germline, CDR1 is SGHDT and CDR2 YYEEEE. This chain uses TRBV5-6 with TRBJ1-1; perhaps TRBD1 as D (6 bases). Source material: memory CD4+ T cells sorted from blood. Noted subset: CD45RA-negative fraction. The source of this sequence is a woman in her thirties in good health. CDR3 DNA sequence: TGTGCCAGCAGCACGTGGGACAAGGACACTGAAGCTTTCTTT. It specifies CASSTWDKDTEAFF.